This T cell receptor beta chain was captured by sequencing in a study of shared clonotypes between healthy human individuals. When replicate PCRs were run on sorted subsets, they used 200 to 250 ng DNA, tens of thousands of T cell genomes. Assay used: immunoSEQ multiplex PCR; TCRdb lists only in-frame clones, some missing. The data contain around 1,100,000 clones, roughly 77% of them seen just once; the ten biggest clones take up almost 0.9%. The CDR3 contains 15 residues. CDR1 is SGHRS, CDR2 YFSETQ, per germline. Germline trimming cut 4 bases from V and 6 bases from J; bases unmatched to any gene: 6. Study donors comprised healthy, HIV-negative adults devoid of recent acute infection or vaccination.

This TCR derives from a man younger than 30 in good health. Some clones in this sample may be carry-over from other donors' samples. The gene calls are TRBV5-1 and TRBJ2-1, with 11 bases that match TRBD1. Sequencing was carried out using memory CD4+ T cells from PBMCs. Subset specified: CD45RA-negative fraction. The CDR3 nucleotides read TGCGCCAGCAGCGTCGGGACAGGGGGTGCCAATGAGCAGTTCTTC. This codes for CASSVGTGGANEQFF.